This note documents a single T cell receptor beta chain sequence. Its antigen is not identified. Looked up from germline, CDR1 is SGHVS and CDR2 is FQNEAQ. The V end lost 1 base, the J end lost 2 bases, and 9 bases lay between the germline ends. This CDR3 is 14 amino acids long. With 60 Vbeta and 13 Jbeta primers, the PCR was carried out. Sequencing used immunoSEQ multiplex PCR; TCRdb keeps in-frame clones, though not all of them. Of approximately 180,000 clones in the sample, 70% to 85% were seen once. These data belong to a study of cytomegalovirus exposure and HLA in healthy donors. Study-level points and caveats: Specific recognition of CMV antigens was confirmed in vitro for three chains (all CMV-associated).

The clonotype comes from a human donor in good health. Sequencing input: PBMCs. The gene calls are TRBV7-8 and TRBJ2-7; tentative D call: TRBD2 (5 bases). The CDR3 DNA reads TGTGCCAGCAGCTTAGTCCGGGGAACCTACGAGCAGTACTTC. It specifies CASSLVRGTYEQYF.